A single sample is the source of the 9 T cell receptor beta chains below, sequenced in a study of T cells in Graves' hyperthyroidism and ophthalmopathy. Researchers took RNA transcripts and amplified the TCR beta CDR3 regions from them. A set of HTBI primers served as the primers for a first-round RT-PCR of the TCR CDR3. TCRdb ran MiXCR on the multiplex PCR reads and lists one entry per CDR3 protein. The sample lists about 610,000 distinct CDR3 sequences, approximately 14% occurring once. Sequenced: blood. These receptors were obtained from a woman aged 40 to 50 with Graves' ophthalmopathy.

This clonotype was recorded at least ten times. The rearrangement links TRBV10-3 to TRBJ1-1; 8 nucleotides match TRBD1. The CDR3 extends over 16 amino acids. CDR1 and CDR2 from the germline V gene are ENHRY and SYGVKD. After removal of 4 bases from V and 4 bases from J, the junction contained 11 bases not matched to a gene. For the CDR3, the DNA is TGTGCCATCAGTGCCGTGGACAGGGCGGGGACCACTGAAGCTTTCTTT. Amino acid sequence: CAISAVDRAGTTEAFF.

In its sample, this clonotype was seen many times. This sequence joins TRBV19 and TRBJ2-7; TRBD1 aligns across 7 bases. V gave up 1 base and J gave up 0 bases; unmatched junction bases: 3. The V gene's germline CDR1 is LNHDA and CDR2 SQIVND (reference sequence). The CDR3 consists of 15 residues. The DNA of the CDR3 is TGTGCCAGTAGTATAGTCGGGGACAGCTCCTACGAGCAGTACTTC. Translation gives CASSIVGDSSYEQYF.

This clonotype was observed at least ten times. The chain carries TRBV29-1 and TRBJ2-5; 10 bases are shared with TRBD2. The CDR3 covers 16 residues. With 4 bases clipped from V and 2 bases from J, the junction kept 10 bases outside the gene matches. CDR1 and CDR2 from the germline V gene are SQVTM and ANQGSEA. This CDR3 reads CSVARGRAGGQETQYF. DNA for the CDR3: TGCAGCGTTGCCAGGGGGCGAGCGGGAGGGCAAGAGACCCAGTACTTC.

Many counts were recorded for this clonotype. The CDR3 DNA reads as TGCAGCGTGGGGGGAGTAGACACTGAAGCTTTCTTT. It codes for CSVGGVDTEAFF. V and J are TRBV29-1 and TRBJ1-1; a weak D match, TRBD1 (5 bases). Germline V CDR1 and CDR2: SQVTM, ANQGSEA. The V end lost 6 bases, the J end lost 3 bases, and 11 bases lay between the germline ends. The length of the CDR3 is 12 residues.

This clonotype occurred a few times. The chain has TRBV6-5 and TRBJ1-2, with D tentatively TRBD1 (5 bases). V was shortened by 0 bases and J by 6 bases, with 11 bases between the two germline ends. CDR1 is MNHEY, CDR2 SVGAGI, per germline. The CDR3 has 14 amino acids. The DNA of the CDR3 is TGTGCCAGCAGTTACTCCTCAGGGAGGGATGGCTACACCTTC. Amino acids: CASSYSSGRDGYTF.

This clonotype was detected ten times or more. The V call is TRBV20-1, the J call TRBJ1-2; D may be TRBD1 (5 bases). This CDR3 comprises 12 residues. With 6 bases removed from V and 6 bases from J, the gap between germline ends came to 14 bases. The germline V gene encodes CDR1 DFQATT and CDR2 SNEGSKA (reference sequence). The CDR3 sequence is CSASGFSNGYTF. Here the CDR3 DNA reads TGCAGTGCATCAGGGTTTTCAAATGGCTACACCTTC.

The chain couples TRBV7-2 to TRBJ2-5, with D possibly TRBD2 on 6 matching bases. Germline V CDR1 and CDR2: SGHTA, FQGNSA. V lost 1 base and J 5 bases, leaving 11 bases between the germline ends. CDR3 length: 14 amino acids. CDR3 DNA: TGTGCCAGCAGCTTAGGTGGGAGGTGGGAGACCCAGTACTTC. Translated, it gives CASSLGGRWETQYF. Using reference TRBV7-2 and TRBJ2-5 for the parts outside the CDR3, the full variable domain is GAGVSQSPSNKVTEKGKDVELRCDPISGHTALYWYRQSLGQGLEFLIYFQGNSAPDKSGLPSDRFSAERTGGSVSTLTIQRTQQEDSAVYLCASSLGGRWETQYFGPGTRLLVL.

This clonotype was observed a few times. The genes are TRBV6-1 and TRBJ2-2; D is uncertain. CDR1 and CDR2 from the germline V gene are MNHNS and SASEGT. V was trimmed by 7 bases and J by 1 base, leaving 16 bases between them. This CDR3 is 16 amino acids long. The CDR3 nucleotides are TGTGCCAGCAAGGTAACCAGATTAAGGAACACCGGGGAGCTGTTTTTT. The encoded protein is CASKVTRLRNTGELFF.

The rearrangement uses TRBV5-1 and TRBJ2-5, with 10 bases lining up with TRBD2. This CDR3 contains 16 residues. V was pared by 0 bases and J by 5 bases, with 7 bases of the junction left unmatched. Germline-derived CDR1 and CDR2 are SGHRS and YFSETQ. Written as DNA, the CDR3 is TGCGCCAGCAGCTTGGTGGCTAGCGGGAGTCGGGAGACCCAGTACTTC. This sequence encodes CASSLVASGSRETQYF.